This entry lists 4 T cell receptor beta chains sequenced from one sample in a study of identical twins. MiXCR, run by TCRdb on the 5' RACE reads, gives a single entry per CDR3 protein. The sample records around 1.7 million distinct CDR3 sequences, around a third being singletons. Material: cord blood. The receptors were sampled from a newborn girl in good health.

The CDR3: CASSQDLRGYYEQYF. CDR3 nucleotide sequence: TGCGCCAGCAGCCAAGATCTTCGGGGATACTACGAGCAGTACTTC. The chain is built from TRBV4-1 and TRBJ2-7, with D possibly being TRBD2 (5 bases). CDR3 length: 15 amino acids. Germline-derived CDR1 and CDR2 are MGHRA and YSYEKL. V was pared by 0 bases and J by 3 bases, with 12 bases between.

The rearrangement uses TRBV4-2 and TRBJ2-7, with D unresolved. CDR1 is LGHNA, CDR2 YNFKEQ, per germline. The CDR3 contains 14 residues. The V end lost 0 bases, the J end lost 7 bases, and 13 bases lay between the germline ends. CDR3 sequence reads: CASSQEVWYNEQYF. In DNA form, the CDR3 reads TGTGCCAGCAGCCAAGAAGTATGGTACAATGAGCAGTACTTC.

This clonotype has a handful of counts. The V call is TRBV7-9, the J call TRBJ2-5; the D is unclear. The tail of the sequence fits TRBJ2-7 better, so the J call may be wrong. The CDR3 runs to 12 residues. CDR1 and CDR2 from the germline V gene are SEHNR and FQNEAQ (reference sequence). The CDR3 DNA sequence: TGTGCCAGCAGCTCTATAACCTTCGAGCAGTACTTC. Protein: CASSSITFEQYF.

V and J are TRBV6-5 and TRBJ1-4; a weak D match, TRBD1 (5 bases). Trimming took off 0 bases at V and 4 bases at J, with 12 bases between the two ends. CDR1 is MNHEY and CDR2 is SVGAGI in the germline V gene. The CDR3 sequence is 16 residues long. The chain's CDR3 is CASSYSKAGRNEKLFF. The CDR3 coding sequence is TGTGCCAGCAGTTACTCGAAGGCAGGGCGTAATGAAAAACTGTTTTTT.